This TCR beta chain was captured by sequencing in a study of PD-1 blockade in classical Hodgkin lymphoma. Here immunoSEQ multiplex PCR was the method, and the copy in TCRdb shows in-frame clones only, minus some. The table has around 93,000 clones, roughly 73% seen once. In the case of this clone: Its antigen is currently unknown.

As for time point: cycle 4 day 1 (C4D1), after five to seven weeks of nivolumab. No patient escaped relapse after autologous stem cell transplantation, and brentuximab vedotin exposure varied. Trimming stripped 4 bases from V and 5 bases from J, with 16 bases between. CDR1 and CDR2 from the germline V gene are SGHRS and YFSETQ. The CDR3 has 15 residues. Study results and limitations: Patients who began taking nivolumab under 1 year after ASCT were left out.

The origin of this receptor is a human donor with classical Hodgkin lymphoma. The chain employs TRBV5-1 and TRBJ2-1; TRBD1 might be the D (6 bases). The sample was peripheral blood mononuclear cells (PBMCs), taken before the fourth cycle of nivolumab. The CDR3 here is CASSLRTAQNNEQFF. The CDR3 coding sequence is TGCGCCAGCAGCCTGCGGACAGCTCAAAACAATGAGCAGTTCTTC. The full variable domain, rest sourced from reference TRBV5-1 and TRBJ2-1, is KAGVTQTPRYLIKTRGQQVTLSCSPISGHRSVSWYQQTPGQGLQFLFEYFSETQRNKGNFPGRFSGRQFSNSRSEMNVSTLELGDSALYLCASSLRTAQNNEQFFGPGTRLTVL.